This T cell receptor (beta chain) is drawn from a study of cytomegalovirus exposure and HLA in healthy donors. Study-level points and caveats: From TCR beta sequences, most subjects' HLA-A and HLA-B alleles were reportedly predicted accurately. Common viral pathogens (according to a later analysis) appeared linked to several of the most significant clusters. The authors listed roughly 150 TCR beta chains as cytomegalovirus-associated.

It was with 60 Vbeta and 13 Jbeta primers that the PCR ran. TCRdb's copy holds only in-frame clones and misses some; the assay was immunoSEQ multiplex PCR. The table includes approximately 190,000 clones, about 89% detected once. CDR3 length: 15 amino acids. V trimming: 6 bases; J trimming: 3 bases; junction bases outside the gene matches: 7. Germline-derived CDR1 and CDR2 are MNHEY and SVGAGI. In this sample, this clone turned up once. Its antigen is undetermined. Sequenced input: PBMCs. The J gene is TRBJ2-2, the V gene TRBV6-5, with TRBD2 matching 7 bases. The clonotype was recovered from a man aged 30 to 45 in good health and CMV-seronegative. In DNA, the CDR3 is TGTGCCAGCAGACCCCTCCGGGGGGACACCGGGGAGCTGTTTTTT. It is translated as CASRPLRGDTGELFF.